This T cell receptor (beta chain) was obtained from a study of T-cell memory formation after mild COVID-19. Whole-study context: The study found TCR clusters largely donor specific.

TCRdb processed the 5' RACE reads anew with MiXCR; each CDR3 protein has one entry. The table lists around 440,000 distinct CDR3 sequences, 18% of them singletons. Sample: PBMCs or a T cell subset sorted from them (not recorded which). This TCR came from an adult woman who had mild COVID-19 (a few samples of this study predate the infection). Cell type and time point are not known.

CDR3 in DNA: TGTGCCAGCAGCTTGCAGGGGTGGGATACGCAGTATTTT. It is translated as CASSLQGWDTQYF. J is TRBJ2-3 and V is TRBV11-3; possibly TRBD1 for D (6 bases). The CDR3 sequence is 13 residues long. Trimming pared 3 bases from V and 6 bases from J, leaving 10 bases between. Germline CDR1 and CDR2: SGHNT and YENEEA.